Following are 17 T cell receptor beta chains from one sample sequenced in a study of cytomegalovirus exposure and HLA in healthy donors. The PCR had 60 Vbeta and 13 Jbeta primers. Libraries were prepared by immunoSEQ multiplex PCR; TCRdb keeps only in-frame clonotypes and omits some of them. The profile covers 200,000 or so clones, with 65% to 85% appearing a single time and 0.71% taken by the ten largest. The sample taken for sequencing was PBMCs. All receptors derive from a boy aged 2 to 10 in good health and CMV-seronegative.

This chain connects TRBV5-6 to TRBJ1-6; 12 nucleotides line up with TRBD1. The junction had 2 bases not matched to a gene; V was cut back by 0 bases and J by 7 bases. This CDR3 region has 16 residues. The germline V gene has CDR1 SGHDT and CDR2 YYEEEE. The CDR3, as DNA: TGTGCCAGCAGCTTGGCCGGGACAGGGGGCAATTCACCCCTCCACTTT. This gives the protein CASSLAGTGGNSPLHF.

The chain links TRBV30 to TRBJ1-1; a weak D match, TRBD1 (5 bases). V was shortened by 5 bases and J by 7 bases, with 11 bases between the two germline ends. Germline V CDR1 and CDR2: GTSNPN, SVGIG (reference sequence). This CDR3 region has 11 residues. The CDR3 sequence is CAWDSAREAFF. The CDR3 bases are TGTGCCTGGGACAGCGCCCGTGAAGCTTTCTTT.

This clone has just one count. V and J are TRBV19 and TRBJ2-7, with 12 bases aligning to TRBD2. The CDR3 loop spans 14 amino acids. Germline CDR1 is LNHDA and CDR2 is SQIVND (reference sequence). V lost 5 bases, J lost 2 bases, and 1 base stayed unmatched. CDR3 DNA: TGTGCCAGTAGTCCTAGCGGGGGGGCCTACGAGCAGTACTTC. It is translated as CASSPSGGAYEQYF.

This chain connects TRBV28 to TRBJ1-2; D possibly corresponds to TRBD1 (6 bases). CDR1 is MDHEN, CDR2 SYDVKM, per germline. Trimming removed 2 bases at V and 4 bases at J, with 17 bases between. The CDR3 runs 16 residues. This CDR3 is CASSLGQGSLSYGYTF. In DNA form, the CDR3 reads TGTGCCAGCAGTTTAGGCCAGGGGTCCCTTTCCTATGGCTACACCTTC.

V and J are TRBV9 and TRBJ2-5; possible D gene TRBD1, 6 bases. Germline CDR1 SGDLS, CDR2 YYNGEE. This CDR3 has 13 residues. Trimming stripped 3 bases from V and 4 bases from J, with 10 bases between. As DNA, the CDR3 is TGTGCCAGCAGCGGAGGACAGAGAGAGACCCAGTACTTC. It is translated as CASSGGQRETQYF. Supplemented by reference TRBV9 and TRBJ2-5, the full variable domain reads DSGVTQTPKHLITATGQRVTLRCSPRSGDLSVYWYQQSLDQGLQFLIQYYNGEERAKGNILERFSAQQFPDLHSELNLSSLELGDSALYFCASSGGQRETQYFGPGTRLLVL.

This rearrangement joins TRBV5-1 to TRBJ2-7; TRBD1 matches 8 bases. V shed 0 bases and J 2 bases; nucleotides not matched to a gene: 4. The CDR3 totals 15 residues. From germline, CDR1 is SGHRS and CDR2 YFSETQ. DNA for the CDR3: TGCGCCAGCAGCTTGGAGACAGGGGATCCCTACGAGCAGTACTTC. It specifies CASSLETGDPYEQYF.

The chain joins TRBV9 to TRBJ1-2; 7 bases are shared with TRBD1. Germline loops: CDR1 SGDLS, CDR2 YYNGEE. V lost 3 bases and J lost 4; bases outside the gene matches: 12. The CDR3 length is 16 residues. The CDR3 region has the DNA TGTGCCAGCAGCGGGACAGGCCTTATGTACCCCTATGGCTACACCTTC. It codes for CASSGTGLMYPYGYTF. Using reference TRBV9 and TRBJ1-2 for the parts outside the CDR3, the full variable domain is DSGVTQTPKHLITATGQRVTLRCSPRSGDLSVYWYQQSLDQGLQFLIQYYNGEERAKGNILERFSAQQFPDLHSELNLSSLELGDSALYFCASSGTGLMYPYGYTFGSGTRLTVV.

This clone was seen a single time. The chain uses TRBV19 and TRBJ2-7; TRBD1 matches at 8 bases. V lost 6 bases, J lost 3 bases, and 7 bases stayed unmatched. Per the germline V gene, CDR1 is LNHDA and CDR2 is SQIVND (reference sequence). This CDR3 spans 14 amino acids. CDR3 coding DNA: TGTGCCAGTAGCAGGACAGGGACCGGCTACGAGCAGTACTTC. It codes for CASSRTGTGYEQYF. Based on the CDR3 plus reference TRBV19 and TRBJ2-7, the full variable domain is DGGITQSPKYLFRKEGQNVTLSCEQNLNHDAMYWYRQDPGQGLRLIYYSQIVNDFQKGDIAEGYSVSREKKESFPLTVTSAQKNPTAFYLCASSRTGTGYEQYFGPGTRLTVT.

The chain employs TRBV6-1 and TRBJ2-5; D is perhaps TRBD2 (6 bases). The germline V gene encodes CDR1 MNHNS and CDR2 SASEGT. CDR3 length: 16 amino acids. V lost 2 bases and J 5 bases, leaving 18 bases between the germline ends. Here the CDR3 reads CASSESIWGAGETQYF. CDR3 sequence (DNA): TGTGCCAGCAGTGAAAGTATCTGGGGCGCGGGGGAGACCCAGTACTTC.

This clone has a single count. The chain combines TRBV28 with TRBJ1-2; D unclear. Trimming shortened V by 2 bases and J by 5 bases, and 9 bases separated the two germline ends. The CDR3 sequence is 13 residues long. Germline loops: CDR1 MDHEN, CDR2 SYDVKM. The CDR3 loop reads CASSLQSLYGYTF. The CDR3 DNA sequence: TGTGCCAGCAGTTTACAGTCATTGTATGGCTACACCTTC.

In its sample, this clone was seen a few times. The chain joins TRBV13 to TRBJ1-1, with a tentative D call TRBD1 (5 bases). Germline V gives CDR1 PRHDT, CDR2 FYEKMQ (reference sequence). The CDR3 runs to 15 residues. Trimming cost V 5 bases and J 5 bases, with 18 bases left between them. The CDR3 coding sequence is TGTGCCAGCAGCACCTTGGGGCAAGGAGGGACTGAAGCTTTCTTT. This sequence encodes CASSTLGQGGTEAFF.

CDR3 protein: CASSSRLADEQFF. The CDR3, as DNA: TGTGCCAGCAGCTCGCGACTAGCGGATGAGCAGTTCTTC. The rearrangement uses TRBV13 and TRBJ2-1; 9 nucleotides align to TRBD2. Germline lookup yields CDR1 PRHDT and CDR2 FYEKMQ (reference sequence). Unmatched junction bases numbered 3, after V lost 4 bases and J lost 8 bases. The CDR3 consists of 13 residues.

This clone has just a few counts. The rearrangement joins TRBV7-9 to TRBJ1-1; D is ambiguous. Germline V gene lookup returns CDR1 SEHNR and CDR2 FQNEAQ (reference sequence). Trimming pared 5 bases from V and 4 bases from J, leaving 8 bases between. This CDR3 region has 12 residues. For the CDR3, the DNA is TGTGCCAGCAGCCTCTTTAGCACTGAAGCTTTCTTT. Protein: CASSLFSTEAFF. The complete variable domain, with remaining parts taken from reference TRBV7-9 and TRBJ1-1, reads DTGVSQNPRHKITKRGQNVTFRCDPISEHNRLYWYRQTLGQGPEFLTYFQNEAQLEKSRLLSDRFSAERPKGSFSTLEIQRTEQGDSAMYLCASSLFSTEAFFGQGTRLTVV.

The chain combines TRBV6-1 with TRBJ1-1, with D unclear. CDR1 and CDR2 (germline): MNHNS, SASEGT. This CDR3 is built from 14 residues. V shed 6 bases and J shed 4 bases, with 15 bases lying between them. The DNA of the CDR3 is TGTGCCAGCAGCCCTCTAAACAGCGGCACTGAAGCTTTCTTT. Residues: CASSPLNSGTEAFF.

CDR3 protein: CASSYALHRVSPRWNTIYF. The DNA of the CDR3 is TGTGCCAGCAGTTACGCCTTGCACAGGGTTTCCCCAAGGTGGAACACCATATATTTT. V usage is TRBV6-7 and J usage is TRBJ1-3; D perhaps matches TRBD1 (6 bases). TRBV6-7 is classed as an ORF, of uncertain function. The CDR3 loop spans 19 amino acids. V dropped 2 bases and J dropped 7 bases, with 27 bases sitting between them.

This clone was found once. The chain carries TRBV25-1 and TRBJ2-1; 14 nucleotides line up with TRBD2. The V gene's germline CDR1 is MGHDK and CDR2 SYGVNS. The CDR3 loop spans 16 amino acids. The trim removed 1 base at V and 6 bases at J, leaving 2 bases unmatched. The CDR3 reads CASSESGLAGVNEQFF. CDR3 nucleotide sequence: TGTGCCAGCAGTGAATCGGGACTAGCGGGAGTCAATGAGCAGTTCTTC.

This chain joins TRBV27 and TRBJ2-7; 10 bases fit TRBD2. V shed 8 bases and J 3 bases; nucleotides not matched to a gene: 7. From germline, CDR1 is MNHEY and CDR2 SMNVEV (reference sequence). The CDR3 length is 14 residues. The CDR3 DNA follows: TGTGCCAGCGCTAGGACTAGCGGTAACTACGAGCAGTACTTC. Its translation: CASARTSGNYEQYF.